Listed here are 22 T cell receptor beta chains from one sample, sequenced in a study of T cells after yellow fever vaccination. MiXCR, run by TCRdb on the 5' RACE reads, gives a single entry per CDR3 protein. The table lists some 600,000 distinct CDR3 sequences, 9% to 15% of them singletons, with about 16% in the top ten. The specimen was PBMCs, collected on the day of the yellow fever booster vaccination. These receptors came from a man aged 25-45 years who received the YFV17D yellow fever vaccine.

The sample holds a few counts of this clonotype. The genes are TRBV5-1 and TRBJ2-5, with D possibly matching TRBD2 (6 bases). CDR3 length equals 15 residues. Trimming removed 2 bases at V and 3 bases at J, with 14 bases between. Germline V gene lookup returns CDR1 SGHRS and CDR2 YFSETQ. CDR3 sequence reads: CASSFLPGEKETQYF. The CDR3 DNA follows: TGCGCCAGCAGCTTCTTACCGGGAGAGAAAGAGACCCAGTACTTC.

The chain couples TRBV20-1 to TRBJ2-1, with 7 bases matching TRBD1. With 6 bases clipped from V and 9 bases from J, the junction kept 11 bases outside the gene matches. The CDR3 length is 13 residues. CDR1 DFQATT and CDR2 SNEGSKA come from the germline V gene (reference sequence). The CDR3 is CSASGQAETEQFF. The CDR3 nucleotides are TGCAGTGCGAGCGGACAGGCAGAGACTGAGCAGTTCTTC.

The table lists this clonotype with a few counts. The CDR3 is CASSGRPTF. CDR3 nucleotides: TGTGCCAGCTCGGGAAGGCCCACCTTC. V gene TRBV9 combines with J gene TRBJ1-2; D remains ambiguous. V was clipped by 7 bases and J by 13 bases, with 11 bases between them. The CDR3 consists of 9 residues. Per the germline V gene, CDR1 is SGDLS and CDR2 is YYNGEE.

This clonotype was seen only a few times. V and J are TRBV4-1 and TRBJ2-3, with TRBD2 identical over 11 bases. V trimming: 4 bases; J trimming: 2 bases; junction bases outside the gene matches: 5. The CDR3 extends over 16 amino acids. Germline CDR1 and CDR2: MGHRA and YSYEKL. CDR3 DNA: TGCGCCAGCAGCCGGCGACTAGCGGGGTACACAGATACGCAGTATTTT. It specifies CASSRRLAGYTDTQYF.

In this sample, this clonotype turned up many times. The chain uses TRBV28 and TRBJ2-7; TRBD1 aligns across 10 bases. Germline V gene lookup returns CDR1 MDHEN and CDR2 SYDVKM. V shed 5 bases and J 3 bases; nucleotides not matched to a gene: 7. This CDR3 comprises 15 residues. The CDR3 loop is CASSPGGTGDYEQYF. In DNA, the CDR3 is TGTGCCAGCAGTCCCGGCGGGACAGGGGACTACGAGCAGTACTTC.

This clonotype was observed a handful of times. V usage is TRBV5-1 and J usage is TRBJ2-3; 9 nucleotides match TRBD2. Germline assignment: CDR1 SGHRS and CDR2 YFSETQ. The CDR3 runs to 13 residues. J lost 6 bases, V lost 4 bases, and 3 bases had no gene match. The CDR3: CASSHSGRDTQYF. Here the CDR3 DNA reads TGCGCCAGCAGCCACAGCGGGAGGGATACGCAGTATTTT.

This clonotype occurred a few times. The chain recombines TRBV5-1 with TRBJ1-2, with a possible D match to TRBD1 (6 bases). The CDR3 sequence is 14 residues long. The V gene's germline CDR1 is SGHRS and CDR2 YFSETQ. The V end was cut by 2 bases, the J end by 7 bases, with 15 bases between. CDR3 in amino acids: CASSLSTQGSGYTF. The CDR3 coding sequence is TGCGCCAGCAGCTTATCGACGCAGGGGTCTGGCTACACCTTC.

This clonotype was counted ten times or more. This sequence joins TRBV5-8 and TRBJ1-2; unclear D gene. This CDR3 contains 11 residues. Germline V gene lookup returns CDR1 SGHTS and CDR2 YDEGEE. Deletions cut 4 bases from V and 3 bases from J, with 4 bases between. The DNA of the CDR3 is TGTGCCAGCAGCCTCGACTATGGCTACACCTTC. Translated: CASSLDYGYTF.

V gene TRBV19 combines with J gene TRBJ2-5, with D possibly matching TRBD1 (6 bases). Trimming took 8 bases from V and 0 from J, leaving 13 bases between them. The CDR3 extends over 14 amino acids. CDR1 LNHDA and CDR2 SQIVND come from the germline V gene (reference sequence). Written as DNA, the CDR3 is TGTGCCAGTTCTAAGGGGGACAACCAAGAGACCCAGTACTTC. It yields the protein CASSKGDNQETQYF.

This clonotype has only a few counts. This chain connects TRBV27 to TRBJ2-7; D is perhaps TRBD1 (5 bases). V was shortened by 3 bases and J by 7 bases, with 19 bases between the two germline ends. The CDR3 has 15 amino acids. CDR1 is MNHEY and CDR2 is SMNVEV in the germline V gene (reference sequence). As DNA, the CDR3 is TGTGCCAGCAGTTTTAGTGCGGAATACAGGCAGGAGCAGTACTTC. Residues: CASSFSAEYRQEQYF.

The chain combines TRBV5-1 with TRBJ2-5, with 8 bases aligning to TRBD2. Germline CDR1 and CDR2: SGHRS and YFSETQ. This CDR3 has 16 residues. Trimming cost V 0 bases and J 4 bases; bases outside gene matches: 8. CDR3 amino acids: CASSLVAGGHLETQYF. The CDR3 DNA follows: TGCGCCAGCAGCTTGGTGGCGGGAGGCCATTTAGAGACCCAGTACTTC.

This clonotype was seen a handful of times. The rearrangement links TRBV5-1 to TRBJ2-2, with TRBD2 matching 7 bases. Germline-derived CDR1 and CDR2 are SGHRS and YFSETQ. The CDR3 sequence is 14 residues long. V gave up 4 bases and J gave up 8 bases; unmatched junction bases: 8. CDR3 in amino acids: CASSDGLVSGELFF. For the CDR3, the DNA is TGCGCCAGCAGCGACGGACTAGTATCAGGGGAGCTGTTTTTT.

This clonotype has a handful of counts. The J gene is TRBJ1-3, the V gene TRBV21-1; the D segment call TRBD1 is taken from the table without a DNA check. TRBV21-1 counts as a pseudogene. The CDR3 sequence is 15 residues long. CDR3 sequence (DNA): TGTGCCAGCAGCAGCGCAGGGGACTCGATAACCACCATATATTTT. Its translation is CASSSAGDSITTIYF.

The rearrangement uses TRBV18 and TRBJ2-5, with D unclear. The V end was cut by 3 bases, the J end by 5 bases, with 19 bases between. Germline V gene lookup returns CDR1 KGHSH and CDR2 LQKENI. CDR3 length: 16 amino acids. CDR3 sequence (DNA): TGTGCCAGCTCACCGGATTTTATTGAGGAGTTGGAGACCCAGTACTTC. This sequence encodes CASSPDFIEELETQYF.

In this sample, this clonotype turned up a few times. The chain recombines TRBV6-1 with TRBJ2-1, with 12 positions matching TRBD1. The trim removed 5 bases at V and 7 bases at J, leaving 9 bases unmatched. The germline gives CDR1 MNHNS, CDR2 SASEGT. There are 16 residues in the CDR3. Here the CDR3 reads CASSPAPGQGANEQFF. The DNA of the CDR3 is TGTGCCAGCAGTCCTGCCCCGGGACAGGGGGCAAATGAGCAGTTCTTC.

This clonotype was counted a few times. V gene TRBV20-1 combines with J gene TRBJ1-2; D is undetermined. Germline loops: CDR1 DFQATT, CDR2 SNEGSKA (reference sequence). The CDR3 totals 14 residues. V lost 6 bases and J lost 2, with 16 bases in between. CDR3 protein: CSATPDVLNYGYTF. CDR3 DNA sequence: TGCAGTGCCACCCCGGACGTTTTAAACTATGGCTACACCTTC.

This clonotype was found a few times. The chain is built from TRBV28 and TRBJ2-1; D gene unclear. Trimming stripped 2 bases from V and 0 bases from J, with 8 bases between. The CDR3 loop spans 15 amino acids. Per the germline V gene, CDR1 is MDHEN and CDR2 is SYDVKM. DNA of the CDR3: TGTGCCAGCAGTTTAACAGACACCTCCTACAATGAGCAGTTCTTC. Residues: CASSLTDTSYNEQFF.

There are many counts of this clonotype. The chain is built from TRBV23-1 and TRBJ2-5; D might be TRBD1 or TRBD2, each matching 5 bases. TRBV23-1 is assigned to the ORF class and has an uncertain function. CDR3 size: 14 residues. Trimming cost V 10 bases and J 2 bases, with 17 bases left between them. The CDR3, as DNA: TGCGCCACCCACGGTCGGGACGGACAAGAGACCCAGTACTTC. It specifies CATHGRDGQETQYF.

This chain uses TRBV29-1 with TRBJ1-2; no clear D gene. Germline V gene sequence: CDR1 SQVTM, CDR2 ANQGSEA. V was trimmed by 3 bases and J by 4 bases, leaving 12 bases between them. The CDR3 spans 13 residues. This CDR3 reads CSVEIGFAYGYTF. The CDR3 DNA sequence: TGCAGCGTTGAGATAGGGTTTGCCTATGGCTACACCTTC.

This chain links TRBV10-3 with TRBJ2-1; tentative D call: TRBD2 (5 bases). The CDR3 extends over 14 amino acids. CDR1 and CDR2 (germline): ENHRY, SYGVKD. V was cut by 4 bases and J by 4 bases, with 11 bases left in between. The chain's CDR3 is CAISVPGGYNEQFF. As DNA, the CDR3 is TGTGCCATCAGTGTCCCAGGCGGGTACAATGAGCAGTTCTTC.

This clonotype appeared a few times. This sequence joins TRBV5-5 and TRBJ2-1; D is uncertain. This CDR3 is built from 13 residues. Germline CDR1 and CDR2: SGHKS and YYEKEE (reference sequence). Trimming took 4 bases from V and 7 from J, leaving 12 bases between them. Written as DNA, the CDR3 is TGTGCCAGCAGCGCGGCAGGCTATAATGAGCAGTTCTTC. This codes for CASSAAGYNEQFF.

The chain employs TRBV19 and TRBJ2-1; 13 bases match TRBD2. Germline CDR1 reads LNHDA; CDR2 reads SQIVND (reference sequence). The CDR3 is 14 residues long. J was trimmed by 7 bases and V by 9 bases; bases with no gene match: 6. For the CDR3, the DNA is TGTGCCAGCAGGACTAGCGGGAGTAGGAATGAGCAGTTCTTC. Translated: CASRTSGSRNEQFF.